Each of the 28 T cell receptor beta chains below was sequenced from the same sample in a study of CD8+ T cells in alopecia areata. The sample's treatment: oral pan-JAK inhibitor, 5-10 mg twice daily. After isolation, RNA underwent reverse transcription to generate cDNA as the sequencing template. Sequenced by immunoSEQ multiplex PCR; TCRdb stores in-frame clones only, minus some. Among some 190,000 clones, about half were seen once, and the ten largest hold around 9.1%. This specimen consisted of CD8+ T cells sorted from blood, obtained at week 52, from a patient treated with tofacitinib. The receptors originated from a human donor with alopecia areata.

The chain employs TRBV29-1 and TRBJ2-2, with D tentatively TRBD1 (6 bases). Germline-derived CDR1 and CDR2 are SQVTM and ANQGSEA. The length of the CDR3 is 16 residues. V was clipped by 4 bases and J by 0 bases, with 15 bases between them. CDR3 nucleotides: TGCAGCGTTGCTGGGGACAAAAGCGCGAACACCGGGGAGCTGTTTTTT. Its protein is CSVAGDKSANTGELFF.

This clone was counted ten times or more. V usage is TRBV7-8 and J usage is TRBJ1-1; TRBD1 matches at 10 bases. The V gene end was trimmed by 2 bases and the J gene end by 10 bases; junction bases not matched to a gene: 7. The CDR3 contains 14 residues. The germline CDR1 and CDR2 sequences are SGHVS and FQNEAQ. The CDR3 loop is CASSLTGQGLGAFF. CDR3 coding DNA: TGTGCCAGCAGCTTAACGGGACAGGGGCTGGGAGCTTTCTTT.

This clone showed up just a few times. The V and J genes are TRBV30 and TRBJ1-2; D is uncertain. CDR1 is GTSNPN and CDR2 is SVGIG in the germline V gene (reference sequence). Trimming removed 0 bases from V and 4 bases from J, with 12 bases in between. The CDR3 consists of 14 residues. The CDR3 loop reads CAWSVQGSSYGYTF. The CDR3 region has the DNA TGTGCCTGGAGTGTACAAGGATCCAGCTATGGCTACACCTTC.

CDR3 residues: CASSRTTSAGELFF. Here the CDR3 DNA reads TGTGCCAGCAGCCGGACAACCTCTGCGGGGGAGCTGTTTTTT. V is TRBV7-2 and J is TRBJ2-2; the D gene is possibly TRBD1 (5 bases). The CDR3 consists of 14 residues. The V gene's germline CDR1 is SGHTA and CDR2 FQGNSA. The V gene lost 5 bases and the J gene lost 8 bases, with 15 bases spanning the gap.

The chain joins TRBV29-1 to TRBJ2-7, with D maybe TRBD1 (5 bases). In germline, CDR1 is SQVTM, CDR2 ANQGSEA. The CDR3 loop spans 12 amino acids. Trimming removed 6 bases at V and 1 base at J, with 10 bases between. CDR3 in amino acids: CSVQTESYEQYF. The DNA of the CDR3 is TGCAGCGTGCAGACAGAATCCTACGAGCAGTACTTC.

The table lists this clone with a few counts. Here the CDR3 reads CASSQDWVRGPLSYEQYF. The CDR3 region has the DNA TGCGCCAGCAGCCAAGATTGGGTTCGGGGCCCCCTCTCCTACGAGCAGTACTTC. The V and J genes are TRBV4-3 and TRBJ2-7; D possibly matches TRBD1 or TRBD2 (5 bases each). Per germline, CDR1 LGHNA and CDR2 YSLEER. This CDR3 contains 18 residues. Trimming took 0 bases from V and 0 from J, leaving 18 bases between them.

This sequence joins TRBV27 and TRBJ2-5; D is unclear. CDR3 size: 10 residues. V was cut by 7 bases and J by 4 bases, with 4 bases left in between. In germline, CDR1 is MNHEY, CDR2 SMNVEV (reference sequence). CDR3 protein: CASIRETQYF. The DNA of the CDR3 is TGTGCCAGCATAAGAGAGACCCAGTACTTC.

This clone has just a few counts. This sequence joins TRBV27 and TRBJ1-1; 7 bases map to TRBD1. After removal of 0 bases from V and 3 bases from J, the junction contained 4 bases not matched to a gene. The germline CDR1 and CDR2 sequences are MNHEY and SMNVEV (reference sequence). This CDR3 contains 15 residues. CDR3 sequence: CASSLSPGGYTEAFF. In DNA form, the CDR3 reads TGTGCCAGCAGTTTATCCCCAGGGGGTTACACTGAAGCTTTCTTT.

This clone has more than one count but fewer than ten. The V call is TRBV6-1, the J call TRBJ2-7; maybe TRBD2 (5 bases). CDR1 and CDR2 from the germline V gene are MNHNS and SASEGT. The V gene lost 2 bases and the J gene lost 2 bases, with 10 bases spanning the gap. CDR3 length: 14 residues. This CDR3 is CASSEIEGTYEQYF. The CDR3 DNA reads TGTGCCAGCAGTGAAATAGAGGGCACCTACGAGCAGTACTTC.

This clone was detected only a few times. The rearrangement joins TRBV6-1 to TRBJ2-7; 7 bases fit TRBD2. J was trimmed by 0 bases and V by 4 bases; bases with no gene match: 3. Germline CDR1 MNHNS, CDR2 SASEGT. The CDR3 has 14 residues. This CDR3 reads CASSARGSSYEQYF. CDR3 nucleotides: TGTGCCAGCAGTGCGCGGGGGAGCTCCTACGAGCAGTACTTC.

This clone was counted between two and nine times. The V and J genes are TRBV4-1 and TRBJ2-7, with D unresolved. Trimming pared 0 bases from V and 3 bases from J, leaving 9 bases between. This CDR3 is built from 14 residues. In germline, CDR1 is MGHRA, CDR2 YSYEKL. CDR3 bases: TGCGCCAGCAGCCAAGATCACAGTCTCTACGAGCAGTACTTC. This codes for CASSQDHSLYEQYF.

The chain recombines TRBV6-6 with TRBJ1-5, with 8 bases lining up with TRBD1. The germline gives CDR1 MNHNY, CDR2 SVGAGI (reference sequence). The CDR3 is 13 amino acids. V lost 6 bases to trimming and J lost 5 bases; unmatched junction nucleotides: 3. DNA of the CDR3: TGTGCCAGCAGCATGGACAGGGATCAGCCCCAGCATTTT. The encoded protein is CASSMDRDQPQHF.

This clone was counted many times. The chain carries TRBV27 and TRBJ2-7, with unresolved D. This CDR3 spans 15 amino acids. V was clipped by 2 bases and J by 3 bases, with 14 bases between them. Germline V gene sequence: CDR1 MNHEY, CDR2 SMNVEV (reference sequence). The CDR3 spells CASSLRSGRIYEQYF. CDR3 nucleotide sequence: TGTGCCAGCAGTTTAAGGTCCGGACGGATCTACGAGCAGTACTTC.

The CDR3 loop reads CASSLMGREAFF. The DNA of the CDR3 is TGTGCCAGCAGTTTAATGGGACGAGAAGCTTTCTTT. V usage is TRBV27 and J usage is TRBJ1-1; TRBD1 might be the D (5 bases). Germline values: CDR1 MNHEY, CDR2 SMNVEV (reference sequence). Trimming shortened V by 2 bases and J by 8 bases, and 9 bases separated the two germline ends. The CDR3 consists of 12 residues.

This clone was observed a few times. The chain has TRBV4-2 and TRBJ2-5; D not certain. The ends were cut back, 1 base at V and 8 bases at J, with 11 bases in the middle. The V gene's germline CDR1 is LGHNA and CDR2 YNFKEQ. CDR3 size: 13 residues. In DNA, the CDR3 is TGTGCCAGCAGCCAAGCGGCTGGAGATACCCAGTACTTC. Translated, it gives CASSQAAGDTQYF.

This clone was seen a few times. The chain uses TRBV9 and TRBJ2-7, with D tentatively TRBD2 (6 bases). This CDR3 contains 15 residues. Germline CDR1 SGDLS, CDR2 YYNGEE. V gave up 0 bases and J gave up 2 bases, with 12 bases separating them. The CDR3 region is CASSVGGTGTYEQYF. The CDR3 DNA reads TGTGCCAGCAGCGTAGGTGGGACTGGGACCTACGAGCAGTACTTC.

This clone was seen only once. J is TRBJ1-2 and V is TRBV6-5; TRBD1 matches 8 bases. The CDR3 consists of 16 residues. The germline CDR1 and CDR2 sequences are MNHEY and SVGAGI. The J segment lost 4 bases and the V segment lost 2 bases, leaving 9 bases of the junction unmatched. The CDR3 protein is CASSYGRDRNFYGYTF. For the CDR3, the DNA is TGTGCCAGCAGTTACGGCCGGGACAGGAATTTCTATGGCTACACCTTC.

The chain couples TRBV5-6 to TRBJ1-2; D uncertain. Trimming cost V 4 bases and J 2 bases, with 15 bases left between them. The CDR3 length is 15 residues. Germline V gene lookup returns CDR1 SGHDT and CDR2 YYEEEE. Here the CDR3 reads CASSDDGGLNYGYTF. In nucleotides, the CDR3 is TGTGCCAGCAGCGACGACGGTGGTCTCAACTATGGCTACACCTTC. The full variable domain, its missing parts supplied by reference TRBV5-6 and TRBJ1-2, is DAGVTQSPTHLIKTRGQQVTLRCSPKSGHDTVSWYQQALGQGPQFIFQYYEEEERQRGNFPDRFSGHQFPNYSSELNVNALLLGDSALYLCASSDDGGLNYGYTFGSGTRLTVV.

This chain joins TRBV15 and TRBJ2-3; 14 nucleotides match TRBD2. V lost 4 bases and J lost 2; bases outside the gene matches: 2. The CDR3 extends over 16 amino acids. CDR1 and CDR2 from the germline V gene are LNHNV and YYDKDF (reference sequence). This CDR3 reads CATSTGLAGATDTQYF. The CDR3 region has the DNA TGTGCCACCAGCACGGGACTAGCGGGGGCCACAGATACGCAGTATTTT.

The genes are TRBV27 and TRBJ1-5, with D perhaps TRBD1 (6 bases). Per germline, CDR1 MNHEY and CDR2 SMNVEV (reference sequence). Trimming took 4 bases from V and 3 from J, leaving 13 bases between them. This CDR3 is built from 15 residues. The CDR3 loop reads CASSSSWGANQPQHF. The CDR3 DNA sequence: TGTGCCAGCAGTTCCTCCTGGGGGGCCAATCAGCCCCAGCATTTT.

DNA for the CDR3: TGCGCCAGCAAACCACTAGCGGGCCCCCTTAATGAGCAGTTCTTC. Translation: CASKPLAGPLNEQFF. This chain uses TRBV5-1 with TRBJ2-1, with 9 bases lining up with TRBD2. Looked up from germline, CDR1 is SGHRS and CDR2 is YFSETQ. Trimming cost V 6 bases and J 7 bases; bases outside gene matches: 11. The CDR3 is 15 amino acids. Using reference TRBV5-1 and TRBJ2-1 for the parts outside the CDR3, the full variable domain is KAGVTQTPRYLIKTRGQQVTLSCSPISGHRSVSWYQQTPGQGLQFLFEYFSETQRNKGNFPGRFSGRQFSNSRSEMNVSTLELGDSALYLCASKPLAGPLNEQFFGPGTRLTVL.

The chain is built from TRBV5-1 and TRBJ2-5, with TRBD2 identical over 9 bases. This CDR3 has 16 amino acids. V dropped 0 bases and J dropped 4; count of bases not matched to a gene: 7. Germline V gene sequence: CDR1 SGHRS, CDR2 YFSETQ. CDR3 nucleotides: TGCGCCAGCAGCTTGGCCATAGCGGGGGTGCCAGAGACCCAGTACTTC. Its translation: CASSLAIAGVPETQYF.

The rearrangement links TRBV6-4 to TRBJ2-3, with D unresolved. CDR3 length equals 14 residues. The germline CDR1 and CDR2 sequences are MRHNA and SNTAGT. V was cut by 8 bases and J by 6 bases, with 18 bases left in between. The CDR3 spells CASWGWTPTDTQYF. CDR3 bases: TGTGCCAGCTGGGGATGGACCCCCACGGATACGCAGTATTTT.

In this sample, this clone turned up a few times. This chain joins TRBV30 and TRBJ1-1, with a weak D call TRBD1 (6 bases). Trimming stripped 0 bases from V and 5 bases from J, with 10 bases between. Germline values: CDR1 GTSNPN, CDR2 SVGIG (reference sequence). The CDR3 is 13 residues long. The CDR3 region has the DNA TGTGCCTGGAGTGTAGGGGGAGAAACTGAAGCTTTCTTT. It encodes CAWSVGGETEAFF.

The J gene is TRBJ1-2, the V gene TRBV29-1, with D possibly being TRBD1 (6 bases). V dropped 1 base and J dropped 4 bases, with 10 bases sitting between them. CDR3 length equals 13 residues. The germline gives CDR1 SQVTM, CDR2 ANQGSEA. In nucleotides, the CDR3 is TGCAGCGTTGAAGCCGGGGGCAGCTATGGCTACACCTTC. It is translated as CSVEAGGSYGYTF.

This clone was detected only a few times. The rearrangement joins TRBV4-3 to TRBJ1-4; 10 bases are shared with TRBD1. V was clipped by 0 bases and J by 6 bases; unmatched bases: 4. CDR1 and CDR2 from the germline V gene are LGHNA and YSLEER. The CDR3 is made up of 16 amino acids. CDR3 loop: CASSQDIGTGDEKLFF. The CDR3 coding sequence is TGCGCCAGCAGCCAAGATATTGGGACAGGGGATGAAAAACTGTTTTTT.

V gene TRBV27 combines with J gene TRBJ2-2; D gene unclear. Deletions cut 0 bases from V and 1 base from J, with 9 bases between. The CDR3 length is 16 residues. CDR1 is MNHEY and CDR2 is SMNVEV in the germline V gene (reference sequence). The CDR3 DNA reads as TGTGCCAGCAGTTTATCCTTTTCTGAGAACACCGGGGAGCTGTTTTTT. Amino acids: CASSLSFSENTGELFF.

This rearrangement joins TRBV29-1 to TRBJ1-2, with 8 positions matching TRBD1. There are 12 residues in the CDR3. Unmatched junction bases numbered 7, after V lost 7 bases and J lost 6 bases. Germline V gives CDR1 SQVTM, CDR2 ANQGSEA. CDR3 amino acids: CSDLDRAHGYTF. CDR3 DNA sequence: TGCAGCGACCTGGACAGGGCCCATGGCTACACCTTC.